These 3 T cell receptor beta chains originate from one sample sequenced in a study of cytomegalovirus exposure and HLA in healthy donors. The PCR ran on 60 Vbeta and 13 Jbeta primers. Clones were read by immunoSEQ multiplex PCR, and TCRdb kept only the in-frame ones, dropping some. In the table there are around 160,000 clones, over 75% of which are singletons. The sequencing input was PBMCs. The origin of the receptors is a young man in good health and CMV-seropositive.

The chain combines TRBV5-6 with TRBJ2-1; 9 bases match TRBD1. V trimming: 0 bases; J trimming: 7 bases; junction bases outside the gene matches: 8. The CDR3 extends over 16 amino acids. From germline, CDR1 is SGHDT and CDR2 YYEEEE. Written as DNA, the CDR3 is TGTGCCAGCAGCTTGGTTGGGAGACAGGGGGGGAATGAGCAGTTCTTC. Protein: CASSLVGRQGGNEQFF.

The V and J genes are TRBV4-1 and TRBJ1-2, with TRBD1 matching 11 bases. Germline CDR1 and CDR2: MGHRA and YSYEKL. V gave up 5 bases and J gave up 6 bases; unmatched junction bases: 5. The CDR3 is 14 residues long. CDR3 DNA: TGCGCCAGCAGCGGGACAGGGGGTTGGGATGGCTACACCTTC. Residues: CASSGTGGWDGYTF.

The rearrangement uses TRBV18 and TRBJ2-1; a possible D gene is TRBD2 (5 bases). Germline lookup yields CDR1 KGHSH and CDR2 LQKENI. The CDR3 is 13 amino acids. The ends were cut back, 4 bases at V and 6 bases at J, with 10 bases in the middle. The CDR3 protein is CASSQATSNEQFF. CDR3 nucleotides: TGTGCCAGCTCACAGGCCACTAGCAATGAGCAGTTCTTC.